The rows below give T cell receptor beta chains drawn from one sample of a study of T cell repertoires in cytomegalovirus infection. TCRdb re-called the reads through MiXCR, storing one row per CDR3 protein. Counted here are about half a million distinct CDR3 sequences, around a third occurring once; the ten biggest clones make up 15% to 20%. No antigen is known for these receptors. This material consisted of cultured PBMCs, taken from culture after CMV antigen stimulation. Source of these receptors: a human donor in good health (CMV status not recorded). Some clones in this sample may be carry-over from other donors' samples. Each CDR3 is given with its conserved first and last residue. The order of the fields is D gene, J gene, clone size, V gene, CDR3 DNA, CDR3 protein. D genes are given only for firm matches. Size tells how often a clone was seen (once, few, many) or the class of an expanded clone, and some rows leave it out.

>TRBD1|TRBJ1-5|NA|TRBV6-6
TGTGCCAGCAGTACCCTCGACAGGGGCCAGCCCCAGCATTTT
CASSTLDRGQPQHF
>TRBD2|TRBJ2-7|NA|TRBV5-4
TGTGCCAGCAGCCAATCTAGCGGGAGGGACTACGAGCAGTACTTC
CASSQSSGRDYEQYF
>NA|TRBJ2-4|NA|TRBV29-1
TGCAGCGTTAAAGGATTGACAGGAGGGAACATTCAGTACTTC
CSVKGLTGGNIQYF
>NA|TRBJ2-3|few|TRBV10-3
TGTGCCATCAGTGATCATGGGAGGAGGGCGGGCTTAGATACGCAGTATTTT
CAISDHGRRAGLDTQYF
>TRBD2|TRBJ2-7|few|TRBV28
TGTGCCAGCACGGAACCAACTAGCGGGGCCGCCTACGAGCAGTACTTC
CASTEPTSGAAYEQYF
>NA|TRBJ1-6|many|TRBV7-2
TGTGCCAGCAGCCAAGGGCCAGGGGTGTCACCCCTCCACTTT
CASSQGPGVSPLHF
>TRBD1|TRBJ1-4|few|TRBV11-3
TGTGCCAGCAGCTTTCGGACAGGGGAAGGAAAACTGTTTTTT
CASSFRTGEGKLFF
>NA|TRBJ1-1|many|TRBV12-3/TRBV12-4
TGTGCCAGCAGTCCGGGACCGGGGACTGAAGCTTTCTTT
CASSPGPGTEAFF
>NA|TRBJ2-3|NA|TRBV29-1
TGCAGCGGAGACAGGAGCACAGATACGCAGTATTTT
CSGDRSTDTQYF
>TRBD2|TRBJ2-3|NA|TRBV19
TGTGCCAGTAGTATAGCGTCTAGCGGGAGTAGTTTAGATACGCAGTATTTT
CASSIASSGSSLDTQYF
>NA|TRBJ2-7|few|TRBV6-2/TRBV6-3
TGTGCCAGCAGTTACGGCGTACACGAGCAGTACTTC
CASSYGVHEQYF
>TRBD2|TRBJ2-6|NA|TRBV4-3
TGCGCCAGCAGCCAAGCCATGATTGGGGCGGGAGCTGCTGGGGCCAACGTCCTGACTTTC
CASSQAMIGAGAAGANVLTF
>NA|TRBJ1-1|few|TRBV6-2/TRBV6-3
TGTGCCAGCAGCCCAATCCGGGCGAACACTGAAGCTTTCTTT
CASSPIRANTEAFF
>TRBD2|TRBJ2-3|NA|TRBV11-2
TGTGCCAGCAGCTTAAACGGGAGGACTCCTACTGATACGCAGTATTTT
CASSLNGRTPTDTQYF
>TRBD2|TRBJ2-2|NA|TRBV19
TGTGCCAGCCACCGACTAGCGGGGAAGACGGAGCTGTTTTTT
CASHRLAGKTELFF
>TRBD2|TRBJ2-1|NA|TRBV19
TGTGCCAGTAGCCTCCTAGCGGGAATCTCCTACAATGAGCAGTTCTTC
CASSLLAGISYNEQFF
>NA|TRBJ2-3|few|TRBV7-2
TGTGCCAGCAGCCCCCAGGGCTATCACACAGATACGCAGTATTTT
CASSPQGYHTDTQYF
>NA|TRBJ1-6|NA|TRBV7-2
TGTGCCAGCAGCTTATTTATGGGGGATTCACCCCTCCACTTT
CASSLFMGDSPLHF
>TRBD2|TRBJ2-5|NA|TRBV5-4
TGTGCCAGCAGCACGGGCCGGGGGGAAGGAGAGACCCAGTACTTC
CASSTGRGEGETQYF
>NA|TRBJ1-4|few|TRBV15
TGTGCCACCAGCAGACCCAAAGGGGAGGTGAATGAAAAACTGTTTTTT
CATSRPKGEVNEKLFF
>NA|TRBJ1-5|few|TRBV28
TGTGCCAGCAGCAACCCGGTAGTTCCCGAGTACCTCCGGGGGGGTCAGCCCCAGCATTTT
CASSNPVVPEYLRGGQPQHF
>NA|TRBJ2-7|NA|TRBV2
TGTGCCAGCATTAAGGACTATTCGAGCTCCTACGAGCAGTACTTC
CASIKDYSSSYEQYF
>NA|TRBJ2-1|many|TRBV11-2
TGTGCCAGCAGCTTAGATCGCAAGGGGGATGAGCAGTTCTTC
CASSLDRKGDEQFF
>NA|TRBJ1-4|many|TRBV7-2
TGTGCCAGCAGCGAGCGGGTCCATCGGGTCGAAAAACTGTTTTTT
CASSERVHRVEKLFF